This T cell receptor beta chain is from a study of identical twins. Each CDR3 protein is one row after TCRdb ran MiXCR on the 5' RACE reads. The repertoire holds 500,000 to 650,000 distinct CDR3 sequences, just over 7% seen once, with 1.6% in the top ten. This clonotype was recorded many times. Its specificity is unknown. The study, taken as a whole, reports: Beta out-of-frame twin sharing showed a weaker excess.

The germline gives CDR1 LGHDT, CDR2 YNNKEL (reference sequence). This CDR3 contains 15 residues. With 6 bases clipped from V and 3 bases from J, the junction kept 5 bases outside the gene matches. The sample was also linked to a second study, of yellow fever vaccine responses in identical twins.

This receptor was taken from a woman aged 18-30 years in good health. The rearrangement uses TRBV3-1 and TRBJ2-2; 9 bases align to TRBD1. Sample: PBMCs. The CDR3 DNA sequence: TGTGCCAGCAGTCGACAGGGGGGATACACCGGGGAGCTGTTTTTT. It yields the protein CASSRQGGYTGELFF. Drawing the rest from reference TRBV3-1 and TRBJ2-2, the complete variable domain is DTAVSQTPKYLVTQMGNDKSIKCEQNLGHDTMYWYKQDSKKFLKIMFSYNNKELIINETVPNRFSPKSPDKAHLNLHINSLELGDSAVYFCASSRQGGYTGELFFGEGSRLTVL.